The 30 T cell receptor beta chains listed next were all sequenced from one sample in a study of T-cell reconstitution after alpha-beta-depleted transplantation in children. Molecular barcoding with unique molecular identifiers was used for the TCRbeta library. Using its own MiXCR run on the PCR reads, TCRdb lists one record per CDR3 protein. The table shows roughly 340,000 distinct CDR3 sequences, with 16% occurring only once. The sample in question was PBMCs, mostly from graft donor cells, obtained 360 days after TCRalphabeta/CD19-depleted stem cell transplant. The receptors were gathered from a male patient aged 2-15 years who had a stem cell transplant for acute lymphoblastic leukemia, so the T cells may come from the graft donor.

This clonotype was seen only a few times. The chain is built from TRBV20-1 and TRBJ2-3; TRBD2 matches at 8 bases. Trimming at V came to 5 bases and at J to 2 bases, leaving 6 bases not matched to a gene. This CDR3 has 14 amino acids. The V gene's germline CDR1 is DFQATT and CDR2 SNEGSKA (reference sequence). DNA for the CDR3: TGCAGTGCTCCCGTTAGCGGGGCCACAGATACGCAGTATTTT. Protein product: CSAPVSGATDTQYF.

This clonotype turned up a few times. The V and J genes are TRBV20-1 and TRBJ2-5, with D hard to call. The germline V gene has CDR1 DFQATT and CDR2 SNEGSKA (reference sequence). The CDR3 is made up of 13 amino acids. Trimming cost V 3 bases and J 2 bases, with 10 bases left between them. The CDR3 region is CSASRSFQETQYF. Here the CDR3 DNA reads TGCAGTGCTAGTAGGAGCTTTCAAGAGACCCAGTACTTC.

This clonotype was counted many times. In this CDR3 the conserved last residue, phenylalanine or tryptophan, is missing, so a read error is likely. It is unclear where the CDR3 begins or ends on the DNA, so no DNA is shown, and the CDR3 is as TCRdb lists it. The CDR3 region is CASSSFFV. The rearrangement uses TRBV5-8 and TRBJ1-1. The CDR3 extends over 8 residues, inclusive of both ends. Germline lookup yields CDR1 SGHTS and CDR2 YDEGEE.

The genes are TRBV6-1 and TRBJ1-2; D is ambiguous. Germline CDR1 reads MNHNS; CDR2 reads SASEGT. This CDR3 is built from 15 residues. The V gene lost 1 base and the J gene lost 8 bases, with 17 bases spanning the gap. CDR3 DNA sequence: TGTGCCAGCAGTGAAGGCCTTACAGTTGGAATGGGCTACACCTTC. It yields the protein CASSEGLTVGMGYTF.

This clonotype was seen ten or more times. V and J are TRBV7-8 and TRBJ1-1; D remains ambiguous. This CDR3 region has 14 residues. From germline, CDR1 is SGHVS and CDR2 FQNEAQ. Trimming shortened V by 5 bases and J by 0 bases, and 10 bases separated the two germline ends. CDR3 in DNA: TGTGCCAGCAGCCCCCACGGGCTGAACACTGAAGCTTTCTTT. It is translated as CASSPHGLNTEAFF.

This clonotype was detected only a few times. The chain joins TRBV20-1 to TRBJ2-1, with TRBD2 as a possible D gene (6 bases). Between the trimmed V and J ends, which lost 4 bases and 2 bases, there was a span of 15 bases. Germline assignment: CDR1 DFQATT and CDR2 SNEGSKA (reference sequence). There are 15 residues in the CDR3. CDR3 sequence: CSAISLGSTYNEQFF. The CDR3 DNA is TGCAGTGCTATATCCCTCGGGAGCACCTACAATGAGCAGTTCTTC.

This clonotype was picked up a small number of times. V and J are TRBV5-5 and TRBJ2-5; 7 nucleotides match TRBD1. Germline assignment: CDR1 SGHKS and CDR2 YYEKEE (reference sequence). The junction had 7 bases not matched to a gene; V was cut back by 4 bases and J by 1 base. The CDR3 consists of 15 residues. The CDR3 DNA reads TGTGCCAGCAGCCGTACCGGGACAGCCCAAGAGACCCAGTACTTC. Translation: CASSRTGTAQETQYF. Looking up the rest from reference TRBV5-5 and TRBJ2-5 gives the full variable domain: DAGVTQSPTHLIKTRGQQVTLRCSPISGHKSVSWYQQVLGQGPQFIFQYYEKEERGRGNFPDRFSARQFPNYSSELNVNALLLGDSALYLCASSRTGTAQETQYFGPGTRLLVL.

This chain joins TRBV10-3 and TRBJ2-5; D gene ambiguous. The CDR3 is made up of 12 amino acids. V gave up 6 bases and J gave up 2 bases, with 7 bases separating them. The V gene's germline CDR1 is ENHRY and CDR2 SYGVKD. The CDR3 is CAISAEQETQYF. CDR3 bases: TGTGCCATCAGCGCAGAACAAGAGACCCAGTACTTC.

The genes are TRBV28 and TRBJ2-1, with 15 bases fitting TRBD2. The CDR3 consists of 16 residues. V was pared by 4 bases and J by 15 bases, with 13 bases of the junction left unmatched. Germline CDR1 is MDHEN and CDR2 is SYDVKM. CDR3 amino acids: CASSWITGTSGRIRFF. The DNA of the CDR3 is TGTGCCAGCAGTTGGATCACCGGGACTAGCGGGAGGATCCGGTTCTTC.

The CDR3 reads CSVGTRGGSTDTQYF. The CDR3, as DNA: TGCAGCGTTGGAACCCGTGGCGGGAGTACAGATACGCAGTATTTT. The rearrangement uses TRBV29-1 and TRBJ2-3; 7 positions match TRBD2. V gave up 4 bases and J gave up 3 bases; unmatched junction bases: 10. Germline V lookup: CDR1 SQVTM, CDR2 ANQGSEA. This CDR3 has 15 residues.

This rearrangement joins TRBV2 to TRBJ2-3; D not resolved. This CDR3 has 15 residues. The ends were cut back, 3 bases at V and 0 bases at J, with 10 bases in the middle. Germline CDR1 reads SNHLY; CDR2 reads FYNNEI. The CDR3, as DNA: TGTGCCAGCAGTGACTGGGCCTCTAGCACAGATACGCAGTATTTT. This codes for CASSDWASSTDTQYF.

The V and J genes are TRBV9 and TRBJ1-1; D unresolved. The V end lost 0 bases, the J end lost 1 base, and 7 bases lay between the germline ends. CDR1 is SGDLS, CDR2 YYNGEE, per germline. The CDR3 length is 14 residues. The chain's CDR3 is CASSVGWQNTEAFF. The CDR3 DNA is TGTGCCAGCAGCGTAGGTTGGCAGAACACTGAAGCTTTCTTT.

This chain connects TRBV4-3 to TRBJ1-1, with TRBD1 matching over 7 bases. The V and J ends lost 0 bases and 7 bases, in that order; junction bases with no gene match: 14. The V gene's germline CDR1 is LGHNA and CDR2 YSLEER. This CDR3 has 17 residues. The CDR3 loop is CASSQDLTGKARDEAFF. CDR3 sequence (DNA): TGCGCCAGCAGCCAAGATTTGACAGGGAAGGCCCGCGATGAAGCTTTCTTT.

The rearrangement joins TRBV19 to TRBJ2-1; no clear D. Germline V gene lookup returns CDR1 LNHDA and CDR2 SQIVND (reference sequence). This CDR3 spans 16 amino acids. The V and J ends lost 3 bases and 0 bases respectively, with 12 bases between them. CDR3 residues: CASSIRPIRSYNEQFF. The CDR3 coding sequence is TGTGCCAGTAGTATCCGACCCATTCGCTCCTACAATGAGCAGTTCTTC. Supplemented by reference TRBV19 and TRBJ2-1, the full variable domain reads DGGITQSPKYLFRKEGQNVTLSCEQNLNHDAMYWYRQDPGQGLRLIYYSQIVNDFQKGDIAEGYSVSREKKESFPLTVTSAQKNPTAFYLCASSIRPIRSYNEQFFGPGTRLTVL.

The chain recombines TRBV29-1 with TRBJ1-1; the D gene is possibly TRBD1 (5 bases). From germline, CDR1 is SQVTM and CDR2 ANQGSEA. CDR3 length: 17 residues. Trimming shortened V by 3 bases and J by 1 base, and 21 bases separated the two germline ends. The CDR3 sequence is CSVEGQGLGPRNTEAFF. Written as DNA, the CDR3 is TGCAGCGTTGAGGGTCAGGGTCTCGGTCCCCGGAACACTGAAGCTTTCTTT.

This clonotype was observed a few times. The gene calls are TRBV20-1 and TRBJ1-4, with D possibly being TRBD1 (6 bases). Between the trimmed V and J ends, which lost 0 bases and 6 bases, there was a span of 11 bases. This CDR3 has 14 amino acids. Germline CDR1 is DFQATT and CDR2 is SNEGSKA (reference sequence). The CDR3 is CSARDQGNDEKLFF. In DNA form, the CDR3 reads TGCAGTGCTAGAGATCAGGGGAACGATGAAAAACTGTTTTTT.

CDR3 DNA sequence: TGTGCCAGCAGTCCTATTAATGCAGGGGGCGAAAGGACCGGGGAGCTGTTTTTT. This translates into CASSPINAGGERTGELFF. The chain is built from TRBV27 and TRBJ2-2; TRBD1 agrees at 8 bases. CDR3 length: 18 amino acids. Germline V gives CDR1 MNHEY, CDR2 SMNVEV (reference sequence). After removal of 5 bases from V and 5 bases from J, the junction contained 16 bases not matched to a gene.

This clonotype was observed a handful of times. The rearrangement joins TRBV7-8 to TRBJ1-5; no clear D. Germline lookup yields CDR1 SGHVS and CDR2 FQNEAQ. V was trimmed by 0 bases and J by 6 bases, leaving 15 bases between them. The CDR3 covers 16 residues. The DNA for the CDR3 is TGTGCCAGCAGCTTAGCGCTGGTGGGGATGGGTCAGCCCCAGCATTTT. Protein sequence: CASSLALVGMGQPQHF. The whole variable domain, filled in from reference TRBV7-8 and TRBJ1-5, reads GAGVSQSPRYKVAKRGQDVALRCDPISGHVSLFWYQQALGQGPEFLTYFQNEAQLDKSGLPSDRFFAERPEGSVSTLKIQRTQQEDSAVYLCASSLALVGMGQPQHFGDGTRLSIL.

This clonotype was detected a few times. The CDR3 DNA follows: TGCGCCAGCAGCCAGGCTAGCGGGAGGAGCACAGATACGCAGTATTTT. Translated: CASSQASGRSTDTQYF. V usage is TRBV4-1 and J usage is TRBJ2-3, with 11 bases identical to TRBD2. The CDR3 sequence is 16 residues long. The V gene end was trimmed by 3 bases and the J gene end by 0 bases; junction bases not matched to a gene: 2. The germline V gene encodes CDR1 MGHRA and CDR2 YSYEKL.

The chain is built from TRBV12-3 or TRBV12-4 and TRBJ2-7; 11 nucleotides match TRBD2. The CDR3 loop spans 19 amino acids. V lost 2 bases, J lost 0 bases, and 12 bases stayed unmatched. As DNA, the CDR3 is TGTGCCAGCAGTTTATATACCCCCTCTACTAGCGGGAGCTCCTACGAGCAGTACTTC. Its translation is CASSLYTPSTSGSSYEQYF.

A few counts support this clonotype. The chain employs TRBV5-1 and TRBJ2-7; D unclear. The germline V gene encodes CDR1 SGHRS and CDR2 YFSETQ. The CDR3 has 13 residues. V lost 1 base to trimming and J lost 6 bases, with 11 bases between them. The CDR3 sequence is CASSLREDLEQYF. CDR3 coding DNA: TGCGCCAGCAGCTTGAGAGAAGACCTCGAGCAGTACTTC.

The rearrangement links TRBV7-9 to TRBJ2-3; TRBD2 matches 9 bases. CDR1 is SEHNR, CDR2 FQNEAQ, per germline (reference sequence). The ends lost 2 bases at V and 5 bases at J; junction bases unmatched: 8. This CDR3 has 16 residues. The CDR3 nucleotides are TGTGCCAGCAGCTTACCGCCGGGACTAGCAAAAGATACGCAGTATTTT. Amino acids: CASSLPPGLAKDTQYF. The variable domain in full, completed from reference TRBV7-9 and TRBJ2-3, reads DTGVSQNPRHKITKRGQNVTFRCDPISEHNRLYWYRQTLGQGPEFLTYFQNEAQLEKSRLLSDRFSAERPKGSFSTLEIQRTEQGDSAMYLCASSLPPGLAKDTQYFGPGTRLTVL.

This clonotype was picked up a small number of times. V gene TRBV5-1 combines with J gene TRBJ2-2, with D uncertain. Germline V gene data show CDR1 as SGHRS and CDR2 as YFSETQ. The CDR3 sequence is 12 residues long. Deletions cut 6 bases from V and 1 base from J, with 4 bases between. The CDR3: CASNRNTGELFF. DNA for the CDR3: TGCGCCAGCAACAGGAACACCGGGGAGCTGTTTTTT.

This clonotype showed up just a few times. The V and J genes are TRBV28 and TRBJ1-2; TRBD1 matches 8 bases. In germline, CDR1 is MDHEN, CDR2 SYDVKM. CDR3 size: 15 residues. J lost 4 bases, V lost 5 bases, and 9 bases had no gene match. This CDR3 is CASSRSGQAIYGYTF. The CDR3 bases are TGTGCCAGCAGTCGATCGGGACAGGCGATCTATGGCTACACCTTC.

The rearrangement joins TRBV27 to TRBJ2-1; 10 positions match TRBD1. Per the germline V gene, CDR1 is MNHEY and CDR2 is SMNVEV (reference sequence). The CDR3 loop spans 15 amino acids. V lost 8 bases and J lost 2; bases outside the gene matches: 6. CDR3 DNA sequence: TGTGCCAGCCGACAGGGACAGGGGACCTACAATGAGCAGTTCTTC. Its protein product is CASRQGQGTYNEQFF.

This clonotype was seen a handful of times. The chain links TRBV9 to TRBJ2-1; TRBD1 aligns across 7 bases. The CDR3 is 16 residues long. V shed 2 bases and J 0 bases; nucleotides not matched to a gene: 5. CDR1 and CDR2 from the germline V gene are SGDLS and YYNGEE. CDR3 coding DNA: TGTGCCAGCAGCGTGGGACAGTCTCGCTCCTACAATGAGCAGTTCTTC. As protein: CASSVGQSRSYNEQFF.

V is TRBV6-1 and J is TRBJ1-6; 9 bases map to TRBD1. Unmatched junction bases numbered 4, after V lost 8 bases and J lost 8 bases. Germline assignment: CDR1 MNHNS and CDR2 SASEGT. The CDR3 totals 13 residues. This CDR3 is CASGGQGHSPLHF. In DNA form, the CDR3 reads TGTGCCAGCGGAGGACAGGGGCATTCACCCCTCCACTTT.

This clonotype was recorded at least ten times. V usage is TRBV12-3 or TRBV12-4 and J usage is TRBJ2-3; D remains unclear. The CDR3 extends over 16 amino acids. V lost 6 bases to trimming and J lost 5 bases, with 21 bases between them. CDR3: CASRGYGGSVEDTQYF. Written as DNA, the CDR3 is TGTGCCAGCAGGGGCTATGGTGGAAGCGTGGAAGATACGCAGTATTTT.

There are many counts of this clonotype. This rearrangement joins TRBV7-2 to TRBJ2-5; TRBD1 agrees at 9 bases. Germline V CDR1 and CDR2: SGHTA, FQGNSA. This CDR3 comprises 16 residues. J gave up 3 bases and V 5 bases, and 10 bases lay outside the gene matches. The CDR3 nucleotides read TGTGCCAGCAGCCAAAGGGGGACAGGGATGGAAGAGACCCAGTACTTC. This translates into CASSQRGTGMEETQYF.

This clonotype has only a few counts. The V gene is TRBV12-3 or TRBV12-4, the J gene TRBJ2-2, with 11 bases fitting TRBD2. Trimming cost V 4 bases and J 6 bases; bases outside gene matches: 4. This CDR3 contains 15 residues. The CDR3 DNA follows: TGTGCCAGCAGTTCGACTAGCGGGACACCCGGGGAGCTGTTTTTT. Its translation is CASSSTSGTPGELFF.